The 30 T cell receptor beta chains below all came from one sample that was sequenced in a study of blood T cell repertoires in COVID-19. Method: immunoSEQ multiplex PCR; TCRdb's copy keeps in-frame clones and lacks some. This sample has tens of thousands of clones, with approximately 80% found just once. The sequencing input was peripheral blood. The receptors were gathered from a woman of 80 years or more with acute or convalescent COVID-19.

This chain connects TRBV13 to TRBJ2-5; TRBD1 matches at 7 bases. Germline trimming cut 0 bases from V and 1 base from J; bases unmatched to any gene: 5. This CDR3 has 16 residues. Germline CDR1 reads PRHDT; CDR2 reads FYEKMQ (reference sequence). The DNA of the CDR3 is TGTGCCAGCAGCTTAGGGGGACAGAGGGGCCAAGAGACCCAGTACTTC. Its translation is CASSLGGQRGQETQYF.

The rearrangement links TRBV9 to TRBJ1-5; 9 positions match TRBD1. Looked up from germline, CDR1 is SGDLS and CDR2 is YYNGEE. This CDR3 is built from 15 residues. The V segment lost 3 bases and the J segment 2 bases; nucleotides outside the gene matches: 3. CDR3 coding DNA: TGTGCCAGCAGCGCGGGACAGGGAGGCAATCAGCCCCAGCATTTT. Residues: CASSAGQGGNQPQHF.

V usage is TRBV6-5 and J usage is TRBJ2-7, with TRBD1 matching over 9 bases. V dropped 1 base and J dropped 5; count of bases not matched to a gene: 9. The CDR3 extends over 16 amino acids. Germline lookup yields CDR1 MNHEY and CDR2 SVGAGI. The CDR3 DNA reads TGTGCCAGCAGTTACTTCGGCCCCCGGACAGGGGACGAGCAGTACTTC. Protein sequence: CASSYFGPRTGDEQYF.

This chain uses TRBV7-9 with TRBJ2-2, with 13 bases aligning to TRBD2. The CDR3 length is 18 residues. Germline V lookup: CDR1 SEHNR, CDR2 FQNEAQ (reference sequence). The trim removed 4 bases at V and 1 base at J, leaving 6 bases unmatched. The CDR3 loop reads CASSSRLAGGLNTGELFF. For the CDR3, the DNA is TGTGCCAGCAGCTCCCGACTAGCGGGGGGACTGAACACCGGGGAGCTGTTTTTT.

This rearrangement joins TRBV5-1 to TRBJ2-2, with TRBD1 as a possible D gene (6 bases). The V end was cut by 3 bases, the J end by 2 bases, with 20 bases between. From germline, CDR1 is SGHRS and CDR2 YFSETQ. The CDR3 contains 18 residues. The CDR3 sequence: CASSSRFAGTTNTGELFF. The CDR3 DNA reads as TGCGCCAGCAGCTCGAGGTTCGCCGGGACAACCAACACCGGGGAGCTGTTTTTT.

This chain joins TRBV19 and TRBJ1-3, with D unresolved. The CDR3 is 14 residues long. Germline V lookup: CDR1 LNHDA, CDR2 SQIVND (reference sequence). V was pared by 2 bases and J by 0 bases, with 5 bases between. CDR3 bases: TGTGCCAGTAGTATAACAGTCTCTGGAAACACCATATATTTT. Protein product: CASSITVSGNTIYF.

This clone turned up a few times. The CDR3 here is CAWSVPGSIPNEQFF. DNA for the CDR3: TGTGCCTGGAGTGTACCCGGGAGTATCCCCAATGAGCAGTTCTTC. The rearrangement joins TRBV30 to TRBJ2-1; D perhaps matches TRBD2 (6 bases). Germline values: CDR1 GTSNPN, CDR2 SVGIG (reference sequence). Trimming took off 0 bases at V and 6 bases at J, with 15 bases between the two ends. The CDR3 length is 15 residues.

This clone was observed a few times. V gene TRBV25-1 combines with J gene TRBJ2-1, with D tentatively TRBD2 (5 bases). The V end lost 1 base, the J end lost 4 bases, and 11 bases lay between the germline ends. Germline V gene data show CDR1 as MGHDK and CDR2 as SYGVNS. The CDR3 is 15 residues long. DNA for the CDR3: TGTGCCAGCAGTGAATCCGGGATAGGGTACAATGAGCAGTTCTTC. Its translation: CASSESGIGYNEQFF.

V and J are TRBV4-2 and TRBJ2-5; TRBD2 matches 11 bases. With V trimmed by 4 bases and J by 4 bases, 5 bases remained unmatched. CDR3 length: 15 residues. Germline CDR1 is LGHNA and CDR2 is YNFKEQ. The CDR3 region has the DNA TGTGCCAGCAGCCCGAGGACTAGCGGGCCAGAGACCCAGTACTTC. Translating gives CASSPRTSGPETQYF.

The chain joins TRBV5-4 to TRBJ1-5; perhaps TRBD1 as D (5 bases). The germline V gene has CDR1 SGHNT and CDR2 YYREEE (reference sequence). Between the trimmed V and J ends, which lost 4 bases and 5 bases, there was a span of 10 bases. The CDR3 contains 13 residues. The CDR3 nucleotides are TGTGCCAGCAGCCCCGGGGGTGATCAGCCCCAGCATTTT. It translates to CASSPGGDQPQHF.

The chain carries TRBV7-9 and TRBJ2-1; 12 positions match TRBD2. This CDR3 contains 16 residues. V lost 3 bases and J lost 8; bases outside the gene matches: 8. CDR1 and CDR2 (germline): SEHNR, FQNEAQ (reference sequence). In nucleotides, the CDR3 is TGTGCCAGCAGCTTCTGGACTAGCGGGAAAGTCGATGAGCAGTTCTTC. Protein: CASSFWTSGKVDEQFF.

This chain connects TRBV30 to TRBJ1-5, with D possibly being TRBD1 (6 bases). V lost 1 base and J 6 bases, leaving 10 bases between the germline ends. Germline CDR1 and CDR2: GTSNPN and SVGIG (reference sequence). CDR3 length: 13 amino acids. CDR3 in amino acids: CAWSGGRGQPQHF. DNA of the CDR3: TGTGCCTGGAGTGGGGGCAGGGGTCAGCCCCAGCATTTT. The full variable domain, its missing parts supplied by reference TRBV30 and TRBJ1-5, is SQTIHQWPATLVQPVGSPLSLECTVEGTSNPNLYWYRQAAGRGLQLLFYSVGIGQISSEVPQNLSASRPQDRQFILSSKKLLLSDSGFYLCAWSGGRGQPQHFGDGTRLSIL.

This clone was recorded only once. This rearrangement joins TRBV20-1 to TRBJ2-7, with D possibly matching TRBD2 (5 bases). Germline V gene lookup returns CDR1 DFQATT and CDR2 SNEGSKA (reference sequence). The CDR3 consists of 10 residues. Trimming took off 6 bases at V and 4 bases at J, with 7 bases between the two ends. CDR3 region: CSAGEYEQYF. CDR3 nucleotides: TGCAGTGCGGGAGAATACGAGCAGTACTTC.

V gene TRBV23-1 combines with J gene TRBJ2-7, with D hard to call. TRBV23-1 is an ORF, and what it does is uncertain. The ends were cut back, 1 base at V and 4 bases at J, with 14 bases in the middle. The CDR3 sequence is 15 residues long. The DNA of the CDR3 is TGCGCCAGCAGTCAATTTGTCCGGGTTTGGTACGAGCAGTACTTC. Protein sequence: CASSQFVRVWYEQYF.

V gene TRBV23-1 combines with J gene TRBJ2-7, with a weak D call TRBD1 (6 bases). TRBV23-1 is noted as an ORF with a role that remains uncertain. The CDR3 is 14 residues long. The V gene lost 4 bases and the J gene lost 4 bases, with 14 bases spanning the gap. Written as DNA, the CDR3 is TGCGCCAGCAGTCCCGAAGACAGGTCTTACGAGCAGTACTTC. Translating gives CASSPEDRSYEQYF.

The chain joins TRBV9 to TRBJ1-1; 8 bases are shared with TRBD1. V was clipped by 3 bases and J by 9 bases; unmatched bases: 13. Germline V gene data show CDR1 as SGDLS and CDR2 as YYNGEE. The CDR3 has 15 amino acids. The CDR3 here is CASSALRTGNSQAFF. The DNA of the CDR3 is TGTGCCAGCAGCGCCCTCCGGACAGGGAATTCACAAGCTTTCTTT.

V is TRBV9 and J is TRBJ2-2; 7 bases agree with TRBD2. The CDR3 contains 15 residues. Germline V gene lookup returns CDR1 SGDLS and CDR2 YYNGEE. The trim removed 0 bases at V and 4 bases at J, leaving 3 bases unmatched. CDR3 sequence reads: CASSVVGGGTGELFF. The CDR3 nucleotides are TGTGCCAGCAGCGTAGTTGGGGGGGGCACCGGGGAGCTGTTTTTT.

V gene TRBV30 combines with J gene TRBJ2-3; 10 bases line up with TRBD2. Germline V gene data show CDR1 as GTSNPN and CDR2 as SVGIG (reference sequence). The CDR3 spans 15 residues. Trimming took 1 base from V and 4 from J; bases not matched to a gene: 5. CDR3 bases: TGTGCCTGGAGTGGAGGGGGGACTAGCGCAGATACGCAGTATTTT. Translating gives CAWSGGGTSADTQYF.

This chain links TRBV4-2 with TRBJ2-3, with 11 bases aligning to TRBD2. Unmatched junction bases numbered 7, after V lost 4 bases and J lost 4 bases. Germline V gene data show CDR1 as LGHNA and CDR2 as YNFKEQ. The CDR3 runs to 16 residues. CDR3 protein: CASSRLAGKFSDTQYF. For the CDR3, the DNA is TGTGCCAGCAGCCGACTAGCGGGAAAATTCTCAGATACGCAGTATTTT.

The V and J genes are TRBV10-3 and TRBJ2-7, with 9 bases that match TRBD2. CDR1 is ENHRY and CDR2 is SYGVKD in the germline V gene. CDR3 length equals 14 residues. V shed 8 bases, J shed 3 bases, and the junction held 8 bases outside the gene matches. Here the CDR3 reads CAIGPPSGDYEQYF. The CDR3, as DNA: TGTGCCATCGGTCCACCTAGCGGGGACTACGAGCAGTACTTC.

The V gene is TRBV3-1 (or the pseudogene TRBV3-2), the J gene TRBJ2-7, with a possible D match to TRBD2 (5 bases). Trimming removed 1 base from V and 2 bases from J, with 6 bases in between. This CDR3 is 13 amino acids long. Germline lookup yields CDR1 LGHDT and CDR2 YNNKEL (reference sequence). The CDR3 loop is CASSQAGTYEQYF. In DNA, the CDR3 is TGTGCCAGCAGCCAAGCGGGGACCTACGAGCAGTACTTC.

The CDR3 loop reads CASSLGAGGDYGYTF. The CDR3 DNA reads as TGTGCCAGCAGCTTAGGGGCAGGGGGCGACTATGGCTACACCTTC. The chain uses TRBV7-9 and TRBJ1-2; 8 nucleotides line up with TRBD1. Unmatched junction bases numbered 4, after V lost 1 base and J lost 3 bases. Per germline, CDR1 SEHNR and CDR2 FQNEAQ (reference sequence). CDR3 size: 15 residues.

In its sample, this clone was seen a few times. The J gene is TRBJ1-2, the V gene TRBV28; 8 nucleotides line up with TRBD1. The V gene's germline CDR1 is MDHEN and CDR2 SYDVKM. V dropped 4 bases and J dropped 3; count of bases not matched to a gene: 4. The CDR3 spans 14 residues. CDR3 sequence: CASSSGQGDYGYTF. The CDR3 coding sequence is TGTGCCAGCAGTTCCGGACAGGGAGACTATGGCTACACCTTC.

The chain links TRBV14 to TRBJ1-2; 11 bases fit TRBD1. The germline CDR1 and CDR2 sequences are SGHDN and FVKESK. The CDR3 spans 18 residues. V lost 1 base to trimming and J lost 2 bases; unmatched junction nucleotides: 9. The CDR3 DNA sequence: TGTGCCAGCAGCCAAGTTCGAGTAAGGACAGGGGGCAACTATGGCTACACCTTC. Translated, it gives CASSQVRVRTGGNYGYTF. The variable domain in full, with the rest retrieved from reference TRBV14 and TRBJ1-2, is EAGVTQFPSHSVIEKGQTVTLRCDPISGHDNLYWYRRVMGKEIKFLLHFVKESKQDESGMPNNRFLAERTGGTYSTLKVQPAELEDSGVYFCASSQVRVRTGGNYGYTFGSGTRLTVV.

The J gene is TRBJ2-1, the V gene TRBV5-4; 10 nucleotides line up with TRBD2. There are 19 residues in the CDR3. V shed 0 bases, J shed 7 bases, and the junction held 16 bases outside the gene matches. In germline, CDR1 is SGHNT, CDR2 YYREEE (reference sequence). The CDR3 DNA sequence: TGTGCCAGCAGCTTGGGCCCCAGGGAAGCGGGAGGGCCTTGGAATGAGCAGTTCTTC. It encodes CASSLGPREAGGPWNEQFF.

J is TRBJ1-2 and V is TRBV7-2, with 8 bases aligning to TRBD1. Unmatched junction bases numbered 5, after V lost 5 bases and J lost 0 bases. From germline, CDR1 is SGHTA and CDR2 FQGNSA. CDR3 length: 15 residues. CDR3 in amino acids: CASSPRQGPNYGYTF. The DNA for the CDR3 is TGTGCCAGCAGCCCCCGACAGGGGCCTAACTATGGCTACACCTTC.

V is TRBV19 and J is TRBJ1-5, with D perhaps matching TRBD1 (5 bases). V was pared by 3 bases and J by 0 bases, with 12 bases between. Per the germline V gene, CDR1 is LNHDA and CDR2 is SQIVND (reference sequence). The CDR3 length is 16 residues. The CDR3 protein is CASSMRQGGSNQPQHF. CDR3 sequence (DNA): TGTGCCAGTAGTATGAGGCAGGGTGGTAGCAATCAGCCCCAGCATTTT.

V usage is TRBV20-1 and J usage is TRBJ2-3; possible D gene TRBD1, 6 bases. This CDR3 has 14 amino acids. Germline CDR1 DFQATT, CDR2 SNEGSKA (reference sequence). Trimming removed 3 bases from V and 0 bases from J, with 10 bases in between. The CDR3 DNA reads TGCAGTGCTAGTTGGACAGAAAGCACAGATACGCAGTATTTT. Translating it yields CSASWTESTDTQYF.

The rearrangement links TRBV6-5 to TRBJ2-3, with 9 bases fitting TRBD2. Germline V gene sequence: CDR1 MNHEY, CDR2 SVGAGI. The CDR3 is 13 amino acids. V was pared by 10 bases and J by 6 bases, with 8 bases of the junction left unmatched. The CDR3 sequence: CATNGLAGDTQYF. The DNA for the CDR3 is TGTGCCACCAACGGGCTAGCGGGGGATACGCAGTATTTT.

The gene calls are TRBV30 and TRBJ1-5; D may be TRBD1 (5 bases). The germline CDR1 and CDR2 sequences are GTSNPN and SVGIG (reference sequence). The CDR3 is made up of 13 amino acids. The V end lost 3 bases, the J end lost 6 bases, and 12 bases lay between the germline ends. CDR3 residues: CAWSRGGAQPQHF. CDR3 DNA: TGTGCCTGGAGCCGGGGGGGAGCTCAGCCCCAGCATTTT. Based on the CDR3 plus reference TRBV30 and TRBJ1-5, the full variable domain is SQTIHQWPATLVQPVGSPLSLECTVEGTSNPNLYWYRQAAGRGLQLLFYSVGIGQISSEVPQNLSASRPQDRQFILSSKKLLLSDSGFYLCAWSRGGAQPQHFGDGTRLSIL.